A single sample gave rise to the 21 T cell receptor beta chains below, sequenced in a study of T cell responses to AZD1222 COVID-19 vaccine. Measured with immunoSEQ multiplex PCR; TCRdb has only the in-frame clones, and not every one. The top ten clones hold about 2.6% of a sample with about 110,000 clones, 92% of them seen once. This specimen consisted of peripheral blood, obtained 28 days after the second AZD1222 dose. The source of these receptors is an adult who received the AZD1222 COVID-19 vaccine.

The chain joins TRBV25-1 to TRBJ1-1; D is uncertain. V lost 8 bases and J 0 bases, leaving 10 bases between the germline ends. Per the germline V gene, CDR1 is MGHDK and CDR2 is SYGVNS. There are 13 residues in the CDR3. CDR3 in DNA: TGTGCCAGCGGTAGAGAATTGAACACTGAAGCTTTCTTT. Amino acid sequence: CASGRELNTEAFF. Looking up the rest from reference TRBV25-1 and TRBJ1-1 gives the full variable domain: EADIYQTPRYLVIGTGKKITLECSQTMGHDKMYWYQQDPGMELHLIHYSYGVNSTEKGDLSSESTVSRIRTEHFPLTLESARPSHTSQYLCASGRELNTEAFFGQGTRLTVV.

This clone showed up just once. The V gene is TRBV6-4, the J gene TRBJ2-1; D uncertain. The CDR3 covers 13 residues. V lost 2 bases, J lost 10 bases, and 12 bases lay in between. Per the germline V gene, CDR1 is MRHNA and CDR2 is SNTAGT. The CDR3 here is CASSDTLLREQFF. The CDR3 DNA is TGTGCCAGCAGTGACACCCTACTCAGGGAGCAGTTCTTC.

This clone came up once. DNA of the CDR3: TGTGCCACCAGTGCAAGGGGCAGGAACTATGGCTACACCTTC. Translated, it gives CATSARGRNYGYTF. The chain joins TRBV24-1 to TRBJ1-2; D is perhaps TRBD1 (5 bases). The CDR3 is 14 residues long. Germline V gene lookup returns CDR1 KGHDR and CDR2 SFDVKD. Trimming stripped 5 bases from V and 2 bases from J, with 11 bases between.

V is TRBV4-3 and J is TRBJ1-4, with D tentatively TRBD1 (6 bases). The V gene lost 0 bases and the J gene lost 0 bases, with 8 bases spanning the gap. The CDR3 is 16 residues long. The germline gives CDR1 LGHNA, CDR2 YSLEER. The CDR3 here is CASSQDTGTTNEKLFF. The CDR3 nucleotides are TGCGCCAGCAGCCAAGATACAGGGACAACTAATGAAAAACTGTTTTTT.

The chain employs TRBV7-9 and TRBJ1-2; no clear D. Trimming cost V 3 bases and J 0 bases, with 14 bases left between them. The CDR3 has 16 residues. Per germline, CDR1 SEHNR and CDR2 FQNEAQ (reference sequence). CDR3 bases: TGTGCCAGCAGCTTTTTTATCCGGGGTCCTAACTATGGCTACACCTTC. The encoded protein is CASSFFIRGPNYGYTF.

The chain couples TRBV29-1 to TRBJ1-1, with D unresolved. Germline CDR1 SQVTM, CDR2 ANQGSEA. V gave up 5 bases and J gave up 2 bases, with 6 bases separating them. This CDR3 contains 11 residues. The CDR3: CSVLRNTEAFF. The CDR3 DNA follows: TGCAGCGTTTTGCGTAACACTGAAGCTTTCTTT. The variable domain in full, completed from reference TRBV29-1 and TRBJ1-1, reads SAVISQKPSRDICQRGTSLTIQCQVDSQVTMMFWYRQQPGQSLTLIATANQGSEATYESGFVIDKFPISRPNLTFSTLTVSNMSPEDSSIYLCSVLRNTEAFFGQGTRLTVV.

This clone was seen once. The gene calls are TRBV6-2 or TRBV6-3 and TRBJ1-6, with D uncertain. V lost 2 bases and J 0 bases, leaving 8 bases between the germline ends. This CDR3 has 16 residues. The V gene's germline CDR1 is MNHEY and CDR2 SVGEGT. For the CDR3, the DNA is TGTGCCAGCAGTTACACCCGAAGCTCCTATAATTCACCCCTCCACTTT. It encodes CASSYTRSSYNSPLHF.

The rearrangement uses TRBV12-3 or TRBV12-4 and TRBJ2-3, with D maybe TRBD2 (5 bases). Trimming pared 6 bases from V and 4 bases from J, leaving 8 bases between. The CDR3 extends over 12 amino acids. Written as DNA, the CDR3 is TGTGCCAGCAGGTATAGCGCAGATACGCAGTATTTT. It codes for CASRYSADTQYF.

The V call is TRBV7-2, the J call TRBJ2-7, with TRBD2 matching 12 bases. CDR3 length: 17 residues. Germline CDR1 reads SGHTA; CDR2 reads FQGNSA. After removal of 2 bases from V and 1 base from J, the junction contained 6 bases not matched to a gene. CDR3 DNA sequence: TGTGCCAGCAGCTTAATGAGGACTAGCGGGGAGTCCTACGAGCAGTACTTC. Its translation: CASSLMRTSGESYEQYF. Filled out from reference TRBV7-2 and TRBJ2-7, the complete variable domain reads GAGVSQSPSNKVTEKGKDVELRCDPISGHTALYWYRQSLGQGLEFLIYFQGNSAPDKSGLPSDRFSAERTGGSVSTLTIQRTQQEDSAVYLCASSLMRTSGESYEQYFGPGTRLTVT.

The V gene is TRBV28, the J gene TRBJ2-7; D remains unclear. Deletions cut 2 bases from V and 2 bases from J, with 4 bases between. Germline V CDR1 and CDR2: MDHEN, SYDVKM. The CDR3 is 12 residues long. The CDR3 reads CASSLRAYEQYF. The CDR3 DNA follows: TGTGCCAGCAGTTTAAGGGCCTACGAGCAGTACTTC.

Here the CDR3 DNA reads TGTGCCAGCAGCCAGATTACAGGGGGCACAGATACGCAGTATTTT. Protein sequence: CASSQITGGTDTQYF. The chain couples TRBV7-9 to TRBJ2-3, with 7 bases fitting TRBD1. Germline V gives CDR1 SEHNR, CDR2 FQNEAQ (reference sequence). The ends lost 5 bases at V and 1 base at J; junction bases unmatched: 6. The CDR3 has 15 residues.

The rearrangement uses TRBV6-5 and TRBJ2-1, with TRBD1 identical over 7 bases. CDR3 length: 14 amino acids. In germline, CDR1 is MNHEY, CDR2 SVGAGI. J gave up 7 bases and V 11 bases, and 14 bases lay outside the gene matches. In DNA, the CDR3 is TGTGCCGTCAGGAGACAGGGCCTAAGGAATGAGCAGTTCTTC. It translates to CAVRRQGLRNEQFF.

This chain connects TRBV11-2 to TRBJ2-5; 7 positions match TRBD2. The germline V gene encodes CDR1 SGHAT and CDR2 FQNNGV. The CDR3 consists of 14 residues. The ends lost 1 base at V and 9 bases at J; junction bases unmatched: 8. CDR3 sequence reads: CASSLAPGRVSQYF. The CDR3 DNA sequence: TGTGCCAGCAGCTTAGCCCCAGGGAGGGTGTCCCAGTACTTC.

The chain recombines TRBV6-2 or TRBV6-3 with TRBJ1-6, with D tentatively TRBD1 (5 bases). Germline assignment: CDR1 MNHEY and CDR2 SVGEGT. The CDR3 runs 19 residues. V was trimmed by 0 bases and J by 1 base, leaving 16 bases between them. In DNA, the CDR3 is TGTGCCAGCAGTTACTCGGGGGGGGACGCCGGATCCTATAATTCACCCCTCCACTTT. Translation gives CASSYSGGDAGSYNSPLHF.

The chain uses TRBV18 and TRBJ2-7; the D gene is possibly TRBD1 (6 bases). V lost 0 bases and J lost 5, with 8 bases in between. The germline CDR1 and CDR2 sequences are KGHSH and LQKENI. This CDR3 has 13 amino acids. This CDR3 reads CASSPPSGDEQYF. CDR3 DNA sequence: TGTGCCAGCTCACCACCTTCAGGGGACGAGCAGTACTTC.

The V and J genes are TRBV5-1 and TRBJ2-5; D may be TRBD2 (5 bases). Trimming removed 4 bases from V and 4 bases from J, with 17 bases in between. Per germline, CDR1 SGHRS and CDR2 YFSETQ. The CDR3 is made up of 15 amino acids. The DNA of the CDR3 is TGCGCCAGCAGCCGGCTTAAGGAGGTGGTAGAGACCCAGTACTTC. Translated: CASSRLKEVVETQYF.

The chain couples TRBV19 to TRBJ2-3; D call uncertain. This CDR3 contains 13 residues. Trimming took off 6 bases at V and 2 bases at J, with 9 bases between the two ends. Germline V CDR1 and CDR2: LNHDA, SQIVND (reference sequence). The CDR3 nucleotides are TGTGCCAGTAGCTTCCGGAACACAGATACGCAGTATTTT. This encodes CASSFRNTDTQYF.

This clone was seen once. This rearrangement joins TRBV6-4 to TRBJ2-3; D remains ambiguous. Trimming cost V 8 bases and J 4 bases, with 10 bases left between them. The CDR3 totals 12 residues. The germline V gene encodes CDR1 MRHNA and CDR2 SNTAGT. The chain's CDR3 is CASRPLADTQYF. CDR3 DNA sequence: TGTGCCAGCCGGCCCCTAGCAGATACGCAGTATTTT.

V gene TRBV6-5 combines with J gene TRBJ2-7, with D perhaps TRBD1 (6 bases). Germline CDR1 MNHEY, CDR2 SVGAGI. Trimming removed 11 bases from V and 3 bases from J, with 14 bases in between. The CDR3 is 12 amino acids. The CDR3 sequence: CACWGRGYEQYF. The CDR3, as DNA: TGTGCCTGTTGGGGCAGGGGCTACGAGCAGTACTTC.

This clone was seen once. Written as DNA, the CDR3 is TGCGCCAGCAGTTCCCTCGGCCCCAGGTTGTTGGAGACCCAGTACTTC. Encoded protein: CASSSLGPRLLETQYF. The V gene is TRBV10-2, the J gene TRBJ2-5; D unclear. Germline CDR1 reads WSHSY; CDR2 reads SAAADI. The CDR3 runs to 16 residues. Trimming took 5 bases from V and 5 from J, leaving 21 bases between them.

V usage is TRBV25-1 and J usage is TRBJ2-2, with a possible D match to TRBD2 (6 bases). V was pared by 1 base and J by 5 bases, with 14 bases between. The CDR3 consists of 16 residues. Germline lookup yields CDR1 MGHDK and CDR2 SYGVNS. The CDR3 DNA reads as TGTGCCAGCAGTGAATGGTCGGCGGGGCGTACCGGGGAGCTGTTTTTT. Protein product: CASSEWSAGRTGELFF.